The rows below give T cell receptor beta chains drawn from one sample of a study of blood T cell repertoires in COVID-19. Produced via immunoSEQ multiplex PCR; TCRdb's table is partial and in-frame only. The top ten hold approximately 8% of the sample, which has approximately 62,000 clones, more than 80% seen once. The sequenced sample consisted of peripheral blood. These receptors came from a human donor with active COVID-19. The donor label of this sample is uncertain. The CDR3 runs from the conserved cysteine through the conserved F or W. Each record gives: D gene, clone size, V gene, J gene, CDR3 protein, CDR3 DNA. A D gene is named only where the DNA matches it firmly. Some rows mark clone size as missing; the rest say once, few, many or name a class of expanded clone.

-	-	TRBV7-8	TRBJ1-1	CASSLADLIGGGMNTEAFF	TGTGCCAGCAGCTTAGCGGACCTCATCGGCGGAGGTATGAACACTGAAGCTTTCTTT
-	-	TRBV9	TRBJ2-7	CASSSRGDEQYF	TGTGCCAGCAGCTCCCGGGGAGACGAGCAGTACTTC
TRBD2	-	TRBV6-5	TRBJ2-1	CASSYSLAGGYNEQFF	TGTGCCAGCAGTTACTCCCTAGCGGGGGGCTACAATGAGCAGTTCTTC
TRBD2	-	TRBV9	TRBJ2-3	CASSAPGTTPYTQYF	TGTGCCAGCAGCGCCCCCGGGACTACACCATATACGCAGTATTTT
TRBD2	-	TRBV7-9	TRBJ2-7	CASSLGGTGRGGAYEQYF	TGTGCCAGCAGCTTAGGGGGTACCGGGAGGGGAGGGGCCTACGAGCAGTACTTC
-	-	TRBV27	TRBJ2-1	CASSLLGHRSYNEQFF	TGTGCCAGCAGTTTACTCGGACACCGCTCCTACAATGAGCAGTTCTTC
-	-	TRBV19	TRBJ2-5	CASSIMGRVQETQYF	TGTGCCAGTAGTATTATGGGCAGGGTGCAAGAGACCCAGTACTTC
TRBD1	-	TRBV15	TRBJ1-5	CATSLPSRQGPDQPQHF	TGTGCCACCAGCTTACCCTCGAGACAGGGGCCAGATCAGCCCCAGCATTTT
TRBD1	once	TRBV19	TRBJ1-2	CASSDQQGAAVYGYTF	TGTGCCAGTAGTGACCAACAGGGGGCAGCTGTCTATGGCTACACCTTC
-	-	TRBV9	TRBJ2-2	CASSSTGNTGELFF	TGTGCCAGCAGCTCGACAGGGAACACCGGGGAGCTGTTTTTT
TRBD2	-	TRBV29-1	TRBJ2-7	CSVSQGGIEQYF	TGCAGCGTGTCTCAGGGAGGGATCGAGCAGTACTTC
-	-	TRBV29-1	TRBJ2-3	CSARDSTDTQYF	TGCAGCGCCCGGGACTCCACAGATACGCAGTATTTT
-	once	TRBV27	TRBJ2-7	CASRPGVRRNEQYF	TGTGCCAGCAGACCGGGAGTGCGAAGGAACGAGCAGTACTTC
-	-	TRBV7-6	TRBJ2-3	CASRGGDTQYF	TGTGCCAGCCGAGGGGGAGATACGCAGTATTTT
-	-	TRBV28	TRBJ1-6	CASTQGQFYNSPLHF	TGTGCCAGCACCCAAGGACAGTTCTATAATTCACCCCTCCACTTT
TRBD1	-	TRBV5-6	TRBJ1-1	CASSLVGTGSYTEAFF	TGTGCCAGCAGCTTGGTCGGGACAGGGAGCTACACTGAAGCTTTCTTT
-	-	TRBV21-1	TRBJ1-4	CASSNMGRGRTREKLFF	TGTGCCAGCAGCAATATGGGCAGGGGGCGAACGCGTGAAAAACTGTTTTTT
TRBD2	-	TRBV11-1	TRBJ2-1	CAVAGGVRGEQFF	TGTGCTGTAGCGGGAGGGGTACGAGGGGAGCAGTTCTTC
TRBD1	-	TRBV3-1/TRBV3-2	TRBJ1-1	CASSLRQGNTEAFF	TGTGCCAGCAGCCTTAGACAGGGGAACACTGAAGCTTTCTTT
-	-	TRBV18	TRBJ1-3	CASSGGSGSGNTIYF	TGTGCCAGCTCAGGGGGGAGCGGATCTGGAAACACCATATATTTT
TRBD2	-	TRBV5-4	TRBJ2-1	CASSPSSGTSYNEQFF	TGTGCCAGCAGCCCCTCGTCCGGGACTAGCTACAATGAGCAGTTCTTC
-	-	TRBV19	TRBJ1-1	CASSEARMNTEAFF	TGTGCCAGTAGTGAGGCGAGGATGAACACTGAAGCTTTCTTT
TRBD1	-	TRBV10-3	TRBJ1-4	CAISESRVDRGRSNEKLFF	TGTGCCATCAGTGAGTCGAGGGTGGACAGGGGGCGTTCTAATGAAAAACTGTTTTTT
TRBD2	-	TRBV27	TRBJ2-2	CASSFRGGWTGELFF	TGTGCCAGCAGTTTTCGGGGGGGGTGGACCGGGGAGCTGTTTTTT
TRBD2	-	TRBV10-1	TRBJ2-5	CASTQLAEQETQYF	TGCGCCAGCACCCAACTAGCGGAACAAGAGACCCAGTACTTC
TRBD2	few	TRBV6-6	TRBJ2-5	CASSYSGTRGETQYF	TGTGCCAGCAGTTACTCTGGGACTAGGGGGGAGACCCAGTACTTC
-	-	TRBV20-1	TRBJ1-5	CSASIGAHSNQPQHF	TGCAGTGCTAGTATAGGGGCTCATAGCAATCAGCCCCAGCATTTT
-	-	TRBV6-5	TRBJ1-1	CASSNSNTEAFF	TGTGCCAGCAGCAACAGTAACACTGAAGCTTTCTTT
-	-	TRBV19	TRBJ2-1	CASSISPSREQFF	TGTGCCAGTAGTATTTCCCCCTCTAGAGAGCAGTTCTTC
TRBD2	-	TRBV4-3	TRBJ2-1	CASSQDLPGPSGVRNEQFF	TGCGCCAGCAGCCAAGATCTCCCCGGTCCTAGCGGGGTGAGGAATGAGCAGTTCTTC
TRBD1	-	TRBV11-2	TRBJ1-1	CASSAGQRTEAFF	TGTGCCAGCAGCGCGGGACAGCGCACTGAAGCTTTCTTT
TRBD1	few	TRBV5-1	TRBJ2-7	CASSLGQGAIEQYF	TGCGCCAGCAGCTTGGGACAGGGGGCGATCGAGCAGTACTTC
TRBD2	-	TRBV5-1	TRBJ2-5	CASSFGGTGGETQYF	TGCGCCAGCAGCTTCGGGGGGACTGGAGGAGAGACCCAGTACTTC
-	once	TRBV7-2	TRBJ1-2	CASSLVENYGYTF	TGTGCCAGCAGCTTAGTTGAGAACTATGGCTACACCTTC
TRBD1	-	TRBV25-1	TRBJ2-5	CASSEERTGMEETQYF	TGTGCCAGCAGTGAAGAGAGGACAGGGATGGAGGAGACCCAGTACTTC
TRBD1	-	TRBV5-1	TRBJ2-3	CASSLAEGQATDTQYF	TGCGCCAGCAGCTTGGCCGAGGGACAGGCGACAGATACGCAGTATTTT
-	-	TRBV6-5	TRBJ2-2	CASTQRAGELFF	TGTGCCAGCACCCAACGGGCCGGGGAGCTGTTTTTT